This TCR beta chain stems from a study of blood T cell repertoires in COVID-19. The overall study: COVID-19 samples, acute and convalescent, were from the United States, Italy and Spain.

This CDR3 has 15 amino acids. Per the germline V gene, CDR1 is SGHDT and CDR2 is YYEEEE. Trimming at V came to 3 bases and at J to 6 bases, leaving 10 bases not matched to a gene. Libraries were prepared by immunoSEQ multiplex PCR; TCRdb keeps only in-frame clonotypes and omits some of them. The sample lists approximately 100,000 clones, more than 75% seen once, with roughly 6% in the top ten. The receptor was isolated from a human donor in a cohort sampled during active COVID-19. The chain links TRBV5-6 to TRBJ1-2, with 8 bases fitting TRBD1. The sequenced material came from peripheral blood. The chain's CDR3 is CASSSPGQGKDGYTF. Written as DNA, the CDR3 is TGTGCCAGCAGCTCTCCCGGACAGGGAAAGGATGGCTACACCTTC.